Following are 10 T cell receptor beta chains from one sample sequenced in a study of T cell repertoires in cytomegalovirus infection. TCRdb reanalysed the reads using MiXCR and keeps one entry per CDR3 protein. Of more than 400,000 distinct CDR3 sequences listed, about 30% were seen once; the top ten hold 13%. Sequenced sample: PBMCs. These receptors were obtained from a human donor in good health (CMV status not recorded). Some clones in this sample may be carry-over from other donors' samples.

This clonotype was picked up a small number of times. The chain links TRBV7-9 to TRBJ2-7; 9 bases match TRBD2. The germline V gene has CDR1 SEHNR and CDR2 FQNEAQ (reference sequence). The CDR3 is 16 residues long. The trim removed 5 bases at V and 1 base at J, leaving 9 bases unmatched. The CDR3 sequence: CASSPPTSGPSYEQYV. DNA for the CDR3: TGTGCCAGCAGCCCACCTACTAGCGGGCCTTCCTACGAGCAGTACGTC.

V gene TRBV20-1 combines with J gene TRBJ2-2, with D hard to call. V gave up 5 bases and J gave up 0 bases, with 7 bases separating them. The CDR3 extends over 13 amino acids. Germline CDR1 reads DFQATT; CDR2 reads SNEGSKA (reference sequence). CDR3 sequence (DNA): TGCAGTGCTGGGCAGACGAACACCGGGGAGCTGTTTTTT. Translated, it gives CSAGQTNTGELFF.

The chain couples TRBV3-1 to TRBJ1-1; the match to TRBD1 covers 10 bases. Germline values: CDR1 LGHDT, CDR2 YNNKEL (reference sequence). Losses at the gene ends were 3 bases for V and 4 bases for J; bases not matched to a gene: 5. The CDR3 length is 15 residues. The CDR3 loop reads CASSQGDRGGTEAFF. As DNA, the CDR3 is TGTGCCAGCAGCCAGGGGGACAGGGGAGGCACTGAAGCTTTCTTT. Full variable domain (remainder filled in from reference TRBV3-1 and TRBJ1-1): DTAVSQTPKYLVTQMGNDKSIKCEQNLGHDTMYWYKQDSKKFLKIMFSYNNKELIINETVPNRFSPKSPDKAHLNLHINSLELGDSAVYFCASSQGDRGGTEAFFGQGTRLTVV.

The chain recombines TRBV7-6 with TRBJ2-3; TRBD1 or TRBD2 may be the D gene (5 bases each). In germline, CDR1 is SGHVS, CDR2 FNYEAQ. Trimming pared 4 bases from V and 5 bases from J, leaving 16 bases between. The CDR3 has 15 residues. CDR3 region: CASSSGPYNEDTQYF. DNA of the CDR3: TGTGCCAGCAGCTCGGGGCCTTACAATGAAGATACGCAGTATTTT.

This chain links TRBV7-8 with TRBJ1-1, with D perhaps TRBD1 (5 bases). The germline V gene encodes CDR1 SGHVS and CDR2 FQNEAQ. Trimming shortened V by 2 bases and J by 8 bases, and 15 bases separated the two germline ends. The CDR3 extends over 14 amino acids. The CDR3 sequence: CASSLLSGVSEAFF. The CDR3 nucleotides read TGTGCCAGCAGCTTATTGTCGGGGGTGTCCGAAGCTTTCTTT.

The gene calls are TRBV14 and TRBJ1-1; a possible D gene is TRBD1 (6 bases). CDR1 and CDR2 from the germline V gene are SGHDN and FVKESK. V was shortened by 4 bases and J by 5 bases, with 20 bases between the two germline ends. This CDR3 is built from 16 residues. DNA for the CDR3: TGTGCCAGCAGCCTGTTGGGTGGGGGCTCAGGGACTGAAGCTTTCTTT. This gives the protein CASSLLGGGSGTEAFF.

This clonotype was detected only a few times. The chain links TRBV28 to TRBJ1-6; D unclear. Germline V gives CDR1 MDHEN, CDR2 SYDVKM. V dropped 2 bases and J dropped 11 bases, with 7 bases sitting between them. The CDR3 is 12 amino acids. The CDR3 is CASSLREAPLHF. In nucleotides, the CDR3 is TGTGCCAGCAGTTTAAGGGAGGCACCCCTCCACTTT.

This chain links TRBV12-3 or TRBV12-4 with TRBJ1-1; D ambiguous. Deletions cut 3 bases from V and 6 bases from J, with 5 bases between. This CDR3 spans 11 amino acids. CDR3 sequence: CASSFGAEAFF. CDR3 DNA sequence: TGTGCCAGCAGTTTTGGGGCTGAAGCTTTCTTT.

This clonotype appeared a few times. This may arise from a read error, as a much more abundant clone is one base away. The rearrangement uses TRBV10-3 and TRBJ2-5, with D hard to call. The CDR3 has 10 residues. Germline CDR1 is ENHRY and CDR2 is SYGVKD. Trimming left V 3 bases short and J 4 bases short, with 0 bases between. The CDR3: CAISEETQYF. CDR3 sequence (DNA): TGTGCCATCAGTGAAGAGACCCAGTACTTC.

The rearrangement links TRBV27 to TRBJ1-5, with 8 positions matching TRBD1. V trimming: 3 bases; J trimming: 5 bases; junction bases outside the gene matches: 3. The CDR3 runs to 14 residues. The germline gives CDR1 MNHEY, CDR2 SMNVEV (reference sequence). This CDR3 reads CASSFRGPHQPQHF. CDR3 DNA: TGTGCCAGCAGTTTCAGGGGGCCCCATCAGCCCCAGCATTTT.